Following are 28 T cell receptor beta chains from one sample sequenced in a study of cytomegalovirus exposure and HLA in healthy donors. The PCR employed 60 Vbeta primers together with 13 Jbeta primers. Generated by immunoSEQ multiplex PCR, the TCRdb table keeps only in-frame clones and is missing some. The sample comprises about 130,000 clones, 80% of which are singletons, and around 4.8% rests with the top ten. Specimen: PBMCs. The source is a man aged 25 to 40 in good health.

This clone was observed a handful of times. J is TRBJ2-5 and V is TRBV7-3; D is uncertain. The V gene lost 3 bases and the J gene lost 5 bases, with 10 bases spanning the gap. The V gene's germline CDR1 is SGHTA and CDR2 FQGTGA. The CDR3 has 13 residues. The CDR3 here is CASSFGLLETQYF. CDR3 in DNA: TGTGCCAGCAGCTTTGGGCTCCTGGAGACCCAGTACTTC.

This chain links TRBV27 with TRBJ2-1; D may be TRBD2 (6 bases). The CDR3 totals 15 residues. Germline values: CDR1 MNHEY, CDR2 SMNVEV (reference sequence). The V end was cut by 5 bases, the J end by 7 bases, with 18 bases between. The CDR3 loop reads CASSPGGAPGNEQFF. CDR3 nucleotides: TGTGCCAGCAGTCCCGGGGGAGCCCCGGGGAATGAGCAGTTCTTC.

This chain uses TRBV4-3 with TRBJ2-3; D possibly corresponds to TRBD2 (5 bases). CDR1 and CDR2 from the germline V gene are LGHNA and YSLEER. This CDR3 contains 14 residues. V dropped 0 bases and J dropped 4 bases, with 8 bases sitting between them. This CDR3 reads CASSQDERPDTQYF. The CDR3 DNA reads TGCGCCAGCAGCCAAGATGAGCGGCCAGATACGCAGTATTTT.

The chain employs TRBV18 and TRBJ2-7; tentative D call: TRBD1 (6 bases). CDR3 length: 15 residues. V lost 0 bases and J lost 0, with 9 bases in between. CDR1 is KGHSH, CDR2 LQKENI, per germline. Here the CDR3 DNA reads TGTGCCAGCTCACCACCGCAGGGGAGCTCCTACGAGCAGTACTTC. Protein: CASSPPQGSSYEQYF.

The chain employs TRBV7-8 and TRBJ1-3, with D possibly being TRBD1 (5 bases). V lost 1 base and J lost 1, with 8 bases in between. Germline CDR1 and CDR2: SGHVS and FQNEAQ. The CDR3 totals 15 residues. CDR3 sequence reads: CASSLVTASGNTIYF. DNA of the CDR3: TGTGCCAGCAGCTTAGTGACAGCTTCTGGAAACACCATATATTTT.

This chain connects TRBV27 to TRBJ2-4; 11 nucleotides match TRBD2. Germline trimming cut 5 bases from V and 0 bases from J; bases unmatched to any gene: 3. The V gene's germline CDR1 is MNHEY and CDR2 SMNVEV (reference sequence). CDR3 length equals 16 residues. CDR3 nucleotides: TGTGCCAGCAGTCTCCTAGCGGGAGGAGCCAAAAACATTCAGTACTTC. As protein: CASSLLAGGAKNIQYF.

This clone has more than one count but fewer than ten. V is TRBV7-9 and J is TRBJ1-1; a weak D match, TRBD1 (6 bases). There are 16 residues in the CDR3. Germline assignment: CDR1 SEHNR and CDR2 FQNEAQ (reference sequence). Trimming took off 5 bases at V and 3 bases at J, with 19 bases between the two ends. For the CDR3, the DNA is TGTGCCAGCAGCCTCCGCTGGGGGGGGCGGGACACTGAAGCTTTCTTT. Its protein product is CASSLRWGGRDTEAFF.

This clone was seen only a few times. This sequence joins TRBV13 and TRBJ2-1; 10 bases are a match to TRBD2. The germline CDR1 and CDR2 sequences are PRHDT and FYEKMQ (reference sequence). Trimming at V came to 4 bases and at J to 6 bases, leaving 6 bases not matched to a gene. This CDR3 has 15 residues. The CDR3 region is CASSSSGSFGNEQFF. CDR3 coding DNA: TGTGCCAGCAGCTCTAGCGGGAGCTTCGGCAATGAGCAGTTCTTC.

This clone was seen more than once but under ten times. This chain connects TRBV19 to TRBJ2-1; a possible D gene is TRBD2 (5 bases). CDR3 size: 15 residues. Trimming took 3 bases from V and 7 from J, leaving 16 bases between them. Germline assignment: CDR1 LNHDA and CDR2 SQIVND (reference sequence). The CDR3 coding sequence is TGTGCCAGTAGTATGGCGGCGGCGGGTGGGAATGAGCAGTTCTTC. As protein: CASSMAAAGGNEQFF.

The V call is TRBV9, the J call TRBJ2-3; TRBD2 matches at 12 bases. V shed 3 bases and J 0 bases; nucleotides not matched to a gene: 8. Germline CDR1 is SGDLS and CDR2 is YYNGEE. The CDR3 loop spans 18 amino acids. CDR3 DNA: TGTGCCAGCAGCGCACGGACTAGCGGGATTTATAGCACAGATACGCAGTATTTT. As protein: CASSARTSGIYSTDTQYF.

V gene TRBV4-3 combines with J gene TRBJ1-4; weak D call: TRBD1 (5 bases). With 4 bases removed from V and 6 bases from J, the gap between germline ends came to 12 bases. Looked up from germline, CDR1 is LGHNA and CDR2 is YSLEER. The CDR3 extends over 14 amino acids. DNA of the CDR3: TGCGCCAGCAGCCCCCTCTGGGGGGATGAAAAACTGTTTTTT. The encoded protein is CASSPLWGDEKLFF.

The chain carries TRBV7-8 and TRBJ2-1; TRBD2 agrees at 8 bases. This CDR3 is built from 17 residues. Looked up from germline, CDR1 is SGHVS and CDR2 is FQNEAQ. V lost 0 bases to trimming and J lost 6 bases; unmatched junction nucleotides: 10. CDR3 loop: CASSLATGGPRANEQFF. The CDR3 nucleotides are TGTGCCAGCAGCTTAGCGACGGGAGGGCCGAGGGCCAATGAGCAGTTCTTC.

The V and J genes are TRBV5-1 and TRBJ2-2; 10 positions match TRBD1. The CDR3 spans 19 residues. The ends lost 5 bases at V and 0 bases at J; junction bases unmatched: 13. Germline V gene lookup returns CDR1 SGHRS and CDR2 YFSETQ. The CDR3 DNA reads TGCGCCAGCAGTCGGACGGACAGGGGGACCTCCTCGAACACCGGGGAGCTGTTTTTT. The encoded protein is CASSRTDRGTSSNTGELFF.

This sequence joins TRBV7-6 and TRBJ2-7; 7 positions agree with TRBD2. The CDR3 totals 17 residues. The trim removed 3 bases at V and 6 bases at J, leaving 17 bases unmatched. Germline lookup yields CDR1 SGHVS and CDR2 FNYEAQ. DNA for the CDR3: TGTGCCAGCAGCTTGGGTGGGGGGGGTACTGGCTTATCCGAGCAGTACTTC. It codes for CASSLGGGGTGLSEQYF.

The rearrangement joins TRBV7-9 to TRBJ2-7; 7 nucleotides agree with TRBD2. This CDR3 region has 15 residues. Per germline, CDR1 SEHNR and CDR2 FQNEAQ (reference sequence). V gave up 5 bases and J gave up 5 bases; unmatched junction bases: 12. This CDR3 is CASSLAGEPFHEQYF. The CDR3 DNA reads as TGTGCCAGCAGCCTCGCGGGGGAACCCTTCCACGAGCAGTACTTC.

The J gene is TRBJ2-5, the V gene TRBV5-1, with a possible D match to TRBD2 (6 bases). V gave up 7 bases and J gave up 6 bases, with 19 bases separating them. The germline V gene encodes CDR1 SGHRS and CDR2 YFSETQ. The CDR3 is 14 residues long. The CDR3 sequence: CASSPRGGLQTQYF. The CDR3 bases are TGCGCCAGCTCCCCCCGGGGAGGCCTACAGACCCAGTACTTC.

This sequence joins TRBV11-2 and TRBJ2-2, with 8 bases identical to TRBD1. CDR1 SGHAT and CDR2 FQNNGV come from the germline V gene. V lost 8 bases and J lost 14; bases outside the gene matches: 7. The CDR3 loop spans 11 amino acids. The CDR3 DNA sequence: TGTGCCAGCGCCACAGGGGGGTCTCTGTTTTTT. Its protein is CASATGGSLFF.

This clone was recorded only once. This rearrangement joins TRBV29-1 to TRBJ1-3; D is undetermined. V was shortened by 6 bases and J by 3 bases, with 6 bases between the two germline ends. From germline, CDR1 is SQVTM and CDR2 ANQGSEA. CDR3 length: 11 amino acids. The CDR3 sequence: CSVLNGNTIYF. The CDR3 DNA is TGCAGCGTACTCAATGGAAACACCATATATTTT.

The rearrangement links TRBV10-3 to TRBJ1-2; TRBD1 might be the D (5 bases). The germline V gene encodes CDR1 ENHRY and CDR2 SYGVKD. The CDR3 spans 13 residues. V dropped 6 bases and J dropped 4 bases, with 12 bases sitting between them. CDR3 region: CAIRPDSIYGYTF. The DNA for the CDR3 is TGTGCCATCAGACCTGACAGTATCTATGGCTACACCTTC.

This chain uses TRBV2 with TRBJ2-3; 7 nucleotides align to TRBD2. Unmatched junction bases numbered 4, after V lost 7 bases and J lost 6 bases. The germline V gene encodes CDR1 SNHLY and CDR2 FYNNEI. The CDR3 consists of 12 residues. CDR3 sequence reads: CASTHGGDTQYF. Here the CDR3 DNA reads TGTGCCAGCACCCACGGGGGGGATACGCAGTATTTT.

This clone was counted a few times. The genes are TRBV6-6 and TRBJ1-4; D call uncertain. The CDR3 spans 13 residues. Germline CDR1 reads MNHNY; CDR2 reads SVGAGI (reference sequence). V was pared by 8 bases and J by 4 bases, with 11 bases between. CDR3 nucleotides: TGTGCCAGCCTGGGTCGGGGTAATGAAAAACTGTTTTTT. This gives the protein CASLGRGNEKLFF.

The chain recombines TRBV28 with TRBJ2-7; D not certain. The ends were cut back, 8 bases at V and 4 bases at J, with 12 bases in the middle. The CDR3 is made up of 12 amino acids. CDR1 and CDR2 (germline): MDHEN, SYDVKM. CDR3 in amino acids: CASRRQVYEQYF. Here the CDR3 DNA reads TGTGCCAGCCGTCGGCAGGTTTACGAGCAGTACTTC.

The chain carries TRBV14 and TRBJ1-1; D not resolved. The CDR3 consists of 11 residues. Germline V gene sequence: CDR1 SGHDN, CDR2 FVKESK. V shed 5 bases and J shed 6 bases, with 7 bases lying between them. Written as DNA, the CDR3 is TGTGCCAGCAGCTCCAGTCCTGAAGCTTTCTTT. This codes for CASSSSPEAFF.

The chain has TRBV30 and TRBJ2-3; 13 bases agree with TRBD2. Looked up from germline, CDR1 is GTSNPN and CDR2 is SVGIG (reference sequence). The V and J ends lost 2 bases and 3 bases, in that order; junction bases with no gene match: 2. The CDR3 runs to 15 residues. CDR3 region: CAWSPGLAGTDTQYF. CDR3 DNA sequence: TGTGCCTGGAGTCCGGGACTAGCGGGGACAGATACGCAGTATTTT.

This sequence joins TRBV19 and TRBJ2-7; D is possibly TRBD1 (6 bases). CDR3 length equals 16 residues. V dropped 5 bases and J dropped 0 bases, with 17 bases sitting between them. The germline gives CDR1 LNHDA, CDR2 SQIVND (reference sequence). CDR3 sequence: CASSPLPLDSSYEQYF. Here the CDR3 DNA reads TGTGCCAGTAGTCCTCTACCGCTGGACAGCTCCTACGAGCAGTACTTC.

This chain links TRBV21-1 with TRBJ2-1; the D call TRBD2 from the table was never checked on the DNA. TRBV21-1 is given as a pseudogene. The CDR3 contains 19 residues. The CDR3 spells CASSKRRVGVSGRVNEQFF. The CDR3 DNA is TGTGCCAGCAGCAAGCGCAGAGTCGGGGTTAGCGGGAGGGTTAATGAGCAGTTCTTC.

The chain joins TRBV25-1 to TRBJ2-7, with TRBD1 matching 10 bases. The CDR3 totals 16 residues. Germline values: CDR1 MGHDK, CDR2 SYGVNS. V lost 4 bases and J lost 2; bases outside the gene matches: 8. CDR3 amino acids: CASSADPGQGTYEQYF. CDR3 coding DNA: TGTGCCAGCAGTGCAGATCCGGGACAGGGGACCTACGAGCAGTACTTC.

This chain uses TRBV6-5 with TRBJ1-5; D not resolved. The CDR3 spans 15 residues. Per the germline V gene, CDR1 is MNHEY and CDR2 is SVGAGI. V lost 5 bases and J 5 bases, leaving 16 bases between the germline ends. CDR3 coding DNA: TGTGCCAGCAGTCGCCAATGGTCGGGTGATCAGCCCCAGCATTTT. It encodes CASSRQWSGDQPQHF.